The following is a T cell receptor (beta chain) sequence with its context. This sample is drawn from a study of glioma-infiltrating T cells. Germline CDR1 LGHDT, CDR2 YNNKEL (reference sequence). The CDR3 totals 12 residues. V was shortened by 5 bases and J by 4 bases, with 7 bases between the two germline ends. Using RNA template, CDR3s of TCR alpha and beta were amplified with iRepertoire arm-PCR. For one-step reverse transcription and amplification, roughly 85-450 ng of tissue mRNA or PBMC total RNA was used. Each CDR3 protein gets one entry after TCRdb re-called the multiplex PCR reads with MiXCR. The data show 93,000 or so distinct CDR3 sequences, with around 31% seen just once and 40% to 45% held by the top ten.

The specimen was glioma tissue, nonneoplastic brain tissue, or PBMCs (not recorded which). This rearrangement joins TRBV3-1 to TRBJ2-3, with D possibly being TRBD2 (5 bases). This TCR was recovered from a human donor with low-grade glioma or glioblastoma, undergoing nonglioma brain surgery, or in good health (not recorded which). The CDR3 spells CASSWTSDTQYF. CDR3 sequence (DNA): TGTGCCAGCAGCTGGACTTCAGATACGCAGTATTTT.